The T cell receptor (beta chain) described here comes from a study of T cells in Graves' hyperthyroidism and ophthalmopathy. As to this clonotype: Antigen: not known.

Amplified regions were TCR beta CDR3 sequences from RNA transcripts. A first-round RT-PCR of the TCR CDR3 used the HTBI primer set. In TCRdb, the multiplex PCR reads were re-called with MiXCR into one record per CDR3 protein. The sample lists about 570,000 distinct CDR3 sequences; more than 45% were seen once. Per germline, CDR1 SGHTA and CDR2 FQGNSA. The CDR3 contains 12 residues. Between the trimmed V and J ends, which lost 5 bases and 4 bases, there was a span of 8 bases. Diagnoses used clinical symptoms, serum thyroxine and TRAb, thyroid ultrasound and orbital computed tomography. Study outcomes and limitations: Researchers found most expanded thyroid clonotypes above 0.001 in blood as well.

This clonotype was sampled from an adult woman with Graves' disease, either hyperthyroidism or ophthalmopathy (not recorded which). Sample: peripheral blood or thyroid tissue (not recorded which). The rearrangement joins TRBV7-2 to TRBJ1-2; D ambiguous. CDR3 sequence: CASSAPGYGYTF. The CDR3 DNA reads TGTGCCAGCAGCGCACCCGGCTATGGCTACACCTTC. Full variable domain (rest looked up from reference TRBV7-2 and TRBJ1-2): GAGVSQSPSNKVTEKGKDVELRCDPISGHTALYWYRQSLGQGLEFLIYFQGNSAPDKSGLPSDRFSAERTGGSVSTLTIQRTQQEDSAVYLCASSAPGYGYTFGSGTRLTVV.